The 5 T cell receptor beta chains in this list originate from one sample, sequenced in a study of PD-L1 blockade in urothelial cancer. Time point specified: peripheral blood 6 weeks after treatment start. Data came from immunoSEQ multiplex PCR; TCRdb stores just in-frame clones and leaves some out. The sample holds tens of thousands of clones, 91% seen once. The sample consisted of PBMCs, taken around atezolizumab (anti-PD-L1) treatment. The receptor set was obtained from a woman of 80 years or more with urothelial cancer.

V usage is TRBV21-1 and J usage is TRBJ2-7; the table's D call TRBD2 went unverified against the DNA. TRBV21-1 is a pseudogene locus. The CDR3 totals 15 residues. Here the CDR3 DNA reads TGTGCCAGCAGCGACCTCGGAGAGGTGACTTACGAGCAGTACTTC. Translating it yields CASSDLGEVTYEQYF.

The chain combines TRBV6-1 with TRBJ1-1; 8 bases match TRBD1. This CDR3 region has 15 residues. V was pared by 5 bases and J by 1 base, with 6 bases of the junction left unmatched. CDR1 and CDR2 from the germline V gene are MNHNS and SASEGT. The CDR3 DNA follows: TGTGCCAGCAGTCCCCAGACAGGGGCGAACACTGAAGCTTTCTTT. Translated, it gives CASSPQTGANTEAFF.

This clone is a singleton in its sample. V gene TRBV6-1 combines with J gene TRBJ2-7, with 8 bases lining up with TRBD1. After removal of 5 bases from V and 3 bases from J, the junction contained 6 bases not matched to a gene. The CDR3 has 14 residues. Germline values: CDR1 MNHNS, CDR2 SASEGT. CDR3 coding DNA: TGTGCCAGCAGTCGGCGCGGACAGGGCTACGAGCAGTACTTC. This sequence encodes CASSRRGQGYEQYF.

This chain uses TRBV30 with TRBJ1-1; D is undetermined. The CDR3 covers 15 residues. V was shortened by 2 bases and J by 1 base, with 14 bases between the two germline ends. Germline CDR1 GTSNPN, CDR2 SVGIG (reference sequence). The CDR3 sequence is CAWSSGVVPNTEAFF. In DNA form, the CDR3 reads TGTGCCTGGAGTAGCGGAGTGGTACCGAACACTGAAGCTTTCTTT.

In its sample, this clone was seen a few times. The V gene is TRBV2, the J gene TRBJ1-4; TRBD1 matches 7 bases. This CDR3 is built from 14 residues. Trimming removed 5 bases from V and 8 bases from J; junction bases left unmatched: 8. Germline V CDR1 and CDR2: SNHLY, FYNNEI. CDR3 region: CASSSDRAGEKLFF. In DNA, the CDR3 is TGTGCCAGCAGTTCCGACAGGGCGGGGGAAAAACTGTTTTTT.